These 14 T cell receptor beta chains were all obtained from the same sample, sequenced in a study of cytotoxic CD8 clonotypes in ibrutinib-treated CLL. Method: immunoSEQ multiplex PCR; TCRdb's copy keeps in-frame clones and lacks some. The table includes about 16,000 clones, around 67% detected once. The specimen was PBMCs, collected before ibrutinib treatment. These receptors were taken from a human donor with chronic lymphocytic leukemia.

The gene calls are TRBV12-5 and TRBJ2-3; tentative D call: TRBD2 (6 bases). Trimming cost V 2 bases and J 2 bases, with 14 bases left between them. The CDR3 has 16 amino acids. CDR1 and CDR2 (germline): LGHNT, FRNRAP. The CDR3 sequence is CASGLKTSRSTDTQYF. CDR3 nucleotides: TGTGCTAGTGGTTTGAAGACTAGTAGATCCACAGATACGCAGTATTTT.

V usage is TRBV29-1 and J usage is TRBJ1-2, with D maybe TRBD1 (5 bases). The CDR3 is 12 residues long. The germline V gene has CDR1 SQVTM and CDR2 ANQGSEA. V was shortened by 7 bases and J by 8 bases, with 17 bases between the two germline ends. CDR3: CSAARAGQGYTF. The CDR3 coding sequence is TGCAGCGCGGCACGGGCAGGGCAGGGCTACACCTTC.

The gene calls are TRBV15 and TRBJ2-7, with D perhaps TRBD1 (5 bases). The CDR3 spans 15 residues. Trimming pared 0 bases from V and 5 bases from J, leaving 14 bases between. Per the germline V gene, CDR1 is LNHNV and CDR2 is YYDKDF (reference sequence). In nucleotides, the CDR3 is TGTGCCACCAGCAGAGATTTCCAGGGTATCAACGAGCAGTACTTC. Encoded protein: CATSRDFQGINEQYF.

V gene TRBV7-2 combines with J gene TRBJ1-1, with D tentatively TRBD1 (6 bases). There are 16 residues in the CDR3. Germline lookup yields CDR1 SGHTA and CDR2 FQGNSA. V lost 4 bases and J lost 4, with 19 bases in between. In nucleotides, the CDR3 is TGTGCCAGCAGCTGGGTCGGGGGGCGCGGTACCACTGAAGCTTTCTTT. This translates into CASSWVGGRGTTEAFF.

The chain carries TRBV18 and TRBJ2-7; 10 nucleotides agree with TRBD2. The CDR3 covers 15 residues. V dropped 6 bases and J dropped 4; count of bases not matched to a gene: 9. Germline values: CDR1 KGHSH, CDR2 LQKENI. The DNA for the CDR3 is TGTGCCAGCTCGCAGGGGTCTAGCGGGGGATACGAGCAGTACTTC. The encoded protein is CASSQGSSGGYEQYF.

The table lists this clone with a few counts. The chain has TRBV7-3 and TRBJ2-2; the match to TRBD1 covers 7 bases. V was clipped by 5 bases and J by 5 bases; unmatched bases: 5. This CDR3 region has 14 residues. Germline loops: CDR1 SGHTA, CDR2 FQGTGA. This CDR3 reads CASSATGDTGELFF. CDR3 coding DNA: TGTGCCAGCAGCGCCACAGGGGATACCGGGGAGCTGTTTTTT.

The chain carries TRBV6-6 and TRBJ2-5, with D hard to call. The CDR3 is 12 amino acids. V dropped 0 bases and J dropped 3 bases, with 2 bases sitting between them. Germline CDR1 and CDR2: MNHNY and SVGAGI (reference sequence). The CDR3 DNA is TGTGCCAGCAGTTACTCTGAAGAGACCCAGTACTTC. It codes for CASSYSEETQYF.

V is TRBV5-1 and J is TRBJ2-5; the D is unclear. Trimming removed 4 bases at V and 5 bases at J, with 15 bases between. Germline CDR1 is SGHRS and CDR2 is YFSETQ. This CDR3 has 14 residues. The CDR3 DNA sequence: TGCGCCAGCAGCGTAGGTAGGGAAGGGGAGACCCAGTACTTC. Its translation is CASSVGREGETQYF.

The V and J genes are TRBV6-1 and TRBJ2-3, with TRBD2 matching over 9 bases. V shed 8 bases, J shed 4 bases, and the junction held 4 bases outside the gene matches. The CDR3 sequence is 13 residues long. Germline V CDR1 and CDR2: MNHNS, SASEGT. The CDR3 nucleotides read TGTGCCAGCGAGGCGGGGGGGTCAGATACGCAGTATTTT. As protein: CASEAGGSDTQYF.

The rearrangement joins TRBV19 to TRBJ1-1; D perhaps matches TRBD1 (5 bases). The V gene's germline CDR1 is LNHDA and CDR2 SQIVND (reference sequence). The CDR3 is made up of 15 amino acids. V was trimmed by 1 base and J by 4 bases, leaving 13 bases between them. CDR3 sequence (DNA): TGTGCCAGTAGTATAGGCACAGGATGGGTCACTGAAGCTTTCTTT. Protein product: CASSIGTGWVTEAFF. The entire variable domain, with the rest obtained from reference TRBV19 and TRBJ1-1, is as follows: DGGITQSPKYLFRKEGQNVTLSCEQNLNHDAMYWYRQDPGQGLRLIYYSQIVNDFQKGDIAEGYSVSREKKESFPLTVTSAQKNPTAFYLCASSIGTGWVTEAFFGQGTRLTVV.

This chain joins TRBV19 and TRBJ1-2; possible D gene TRBD1, 5 bases. Between the trimmed V and J ends, which lost 5 bases and 4 bases, there was a span of 8 bases. Germline values: CDR1 LNHDA, CDR2 SQIVND (reference sequence). This CDR3 is built from 12 residues. The CDR3 DNA reads TGTGCCAGTAGTCTGACAGCCTATGGCTACACCTTC. This sequence encodes CASSLTAYGYTF.

The chain uses TRBV9 and TRBJ1-2; 7 positions agree with TRBD1. The CDR3 spans 15 residues. Trimming cost V 4 bases and J 4 bases; bases outside gene matches: 10. CDR1 is SGDLS and CDR2 is YYNGEE in the germline V gene. The CDR3 spells CASSRQGGNSYGYTF. Written as DNA, the CDR3 is TGTGCCAGCAGCCGACAGGGAGGAAACTCCTATGGCTACACCTTC. Together with reference TRBV9 and TRBJ1-2, the CDR3 gives the full variable domain: DSGVTQTPKHLITATGQRVTLRCSPRSGDLSVYWYQQSLDQGLQFLIQYYNGEERAKGNILERFSAQQFPDLHSELNLSSLELGDSALYFCASSRQGGNSYGYTFGSGTRLTVV.

The chain links TRBV7-2 to TRBJ1-4; a possible D gene is TRBD1 (5 bases). CDR3 length: 15 residues. Germline CDR1 reads SGHTA; CDR2 reads FQGNSA. The V end was cut by 2 bases, the J end by 8 bases, with 15 bases between. The CDR3 protein is CASSLFGGGGEKLFF. The CDR3 bases are TGTGCCAGCAGCTTATTTGGGGGAGGAGGGGAAAAACTGTTTTTT. The whole variable domain, filled in from reference TRBV7-2 and TRBJ1-4, reads GAGVSQSPSNKVTEKGKDVELRCDPISGHTALYWYRQSLGQGLEFLIYFQGNSAPDKSGLPSDRFSAERTGGSVSTLTIQRTQQEDSAVYLCASSLFGGGGEKLFFGSGTQLSVL.

The V gene is TRBV2, the J gene TRBJ2-4; D may match TRBD1 or TRBD2 (5 bases each). Deletions cut 6 bases from V and 3 bases from J, with 9 bases between. From germline, CDR1 is SNHLY and CDR2 FYNNEI. The CDR3 has 13 residues. The CDR3 here is CASSGTVKNIQYF. As DNA, the CDR3 is TGTGCCAGCAGCGGGACGGTCAAAAACATTCAGTACTTC. The full variable domain, its missing parts supplied by reference TRBV2 and TRBJ2-4, is EPEVTQTPSHQVTQMGQEVILRCVPISNHLYFYWYRQILGQKVEFLVSFYNNEISEKSEIFDDQFSVERPDGSNFTLKIRSTKLEDSAMYFCASSGTVKNIQYFGAGTRLSVL.